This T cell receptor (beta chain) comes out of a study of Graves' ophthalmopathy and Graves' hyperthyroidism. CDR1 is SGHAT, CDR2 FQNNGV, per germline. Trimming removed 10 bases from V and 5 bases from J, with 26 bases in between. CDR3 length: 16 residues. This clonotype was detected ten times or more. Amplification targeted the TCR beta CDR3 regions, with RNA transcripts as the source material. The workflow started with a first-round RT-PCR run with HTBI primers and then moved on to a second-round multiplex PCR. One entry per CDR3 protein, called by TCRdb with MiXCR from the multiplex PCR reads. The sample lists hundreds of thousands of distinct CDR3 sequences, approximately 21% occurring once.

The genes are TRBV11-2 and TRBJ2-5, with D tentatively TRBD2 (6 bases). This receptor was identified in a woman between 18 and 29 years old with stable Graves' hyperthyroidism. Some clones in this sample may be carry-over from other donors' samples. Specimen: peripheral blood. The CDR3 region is CATNLGPGLVEETQYF. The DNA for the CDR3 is TGTGCCACCAACCTTGGGCCGGGACTTGTAGAGGAGACCCAGTACTTC.